This TCR beta chain was recovered during a study of beta chain features in type 1 diabetes. Germline assignment: CDR1 SGHRS and CDR2 YFSETQ. This CDR3 has 16 amino acids. V lost 0 bases and J lost 3, with 12 bases in between. The whole isolated RNA underwent reverse transcription, so sequencing captured expressed TCRB transcripts. TCRdb keeps only in-frame clones here, not all; method: immunoSEQ multiplex PCR. The sample has fewer than 250,000 clones, roughly 14% seen once. The receptor was isolated from a woman in her forties in good health. Sequencing used naive CD4+ T cells from blood. This chain joins TRBV5-1 and TRBJ1-4; no definite D call. The CDR3 sequence is CASSLGSVQPNEKLFF. The CDR3, as DNA: TGCGCCAGCAGCTTGGGGTCTGTACAGCCTAATGAAAAACTGTTTTTT.